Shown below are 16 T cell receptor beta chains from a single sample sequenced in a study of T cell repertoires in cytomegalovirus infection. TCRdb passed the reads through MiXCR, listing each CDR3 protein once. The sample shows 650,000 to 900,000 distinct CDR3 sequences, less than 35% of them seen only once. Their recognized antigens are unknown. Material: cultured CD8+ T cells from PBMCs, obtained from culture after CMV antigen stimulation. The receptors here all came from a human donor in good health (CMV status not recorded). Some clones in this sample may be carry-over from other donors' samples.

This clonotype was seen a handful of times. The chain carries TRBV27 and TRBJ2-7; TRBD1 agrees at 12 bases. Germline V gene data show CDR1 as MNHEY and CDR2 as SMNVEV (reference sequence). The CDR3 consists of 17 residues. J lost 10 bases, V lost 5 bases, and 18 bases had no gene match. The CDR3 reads CASSRLPGQGAPTRQYV. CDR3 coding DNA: TGTGCCAGCAGTCGCTTACCGGGACAGGGGGCGCCTACGAGACAGTACGTC.

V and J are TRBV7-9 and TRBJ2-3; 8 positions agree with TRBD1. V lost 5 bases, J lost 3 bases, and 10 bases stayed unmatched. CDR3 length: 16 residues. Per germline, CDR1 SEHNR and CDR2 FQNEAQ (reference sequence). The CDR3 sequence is CASSPKTGAGTDTQYF. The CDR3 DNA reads TGTGCCAGCAGCCCCAAGACAGGGGCCGGGACAGATACGCAGTATTTT.

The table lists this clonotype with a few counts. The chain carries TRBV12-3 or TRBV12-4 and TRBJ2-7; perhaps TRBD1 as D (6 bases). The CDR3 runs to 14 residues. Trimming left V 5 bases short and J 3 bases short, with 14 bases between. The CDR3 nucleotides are TGTGCCAGCAGTCCAGGGGCCAGTATCTACGAGCAGTACTTC. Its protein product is CASSPGASIYEQYF.

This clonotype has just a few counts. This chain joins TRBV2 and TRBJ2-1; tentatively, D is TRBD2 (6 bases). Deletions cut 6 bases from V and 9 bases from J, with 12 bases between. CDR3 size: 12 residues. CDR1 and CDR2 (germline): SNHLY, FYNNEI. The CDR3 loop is CASSETRGEQFF. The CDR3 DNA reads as TGTGCCAGCAGCGAAACGCGGGGTGAGCAGTTCTTC.

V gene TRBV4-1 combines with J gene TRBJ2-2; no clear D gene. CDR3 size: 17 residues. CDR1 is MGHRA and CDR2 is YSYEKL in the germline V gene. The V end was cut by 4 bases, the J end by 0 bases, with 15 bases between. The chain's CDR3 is CASSPVETAANTGELFF. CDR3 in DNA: TGCGCCAGCAGCCCCGTAGAGACGGCCGCGAACACCGGGGAGCTGTTTTTT.

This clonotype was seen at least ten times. The CDR3 protein is CASSLRGGINEQFF. In nucleotides, the CDR3 is TGTGCCAGCAGCTTACGGGGGGGTATCAATGAGCAGTTCTTC. V and J are TRBV7-8 and TRBJ2-1; TRBD2 matches at 8 bases. V dropped 2 bases and J dropped 6; count of bases not matched to a gene: 3. Per germline, CDR1 SGHVS and CDR2 FQNEAQ. The CDR3 has 14 residues.

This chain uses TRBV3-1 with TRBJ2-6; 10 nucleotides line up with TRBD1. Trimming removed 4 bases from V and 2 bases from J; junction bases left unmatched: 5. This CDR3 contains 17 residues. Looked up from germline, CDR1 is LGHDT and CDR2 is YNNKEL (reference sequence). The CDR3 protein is CASSPRDRGPGANVLTF. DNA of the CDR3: TGTGCCAGCAGCCCACGGGACAGGGGCCCTGGGGCCAACGTCCTGACTTTC.

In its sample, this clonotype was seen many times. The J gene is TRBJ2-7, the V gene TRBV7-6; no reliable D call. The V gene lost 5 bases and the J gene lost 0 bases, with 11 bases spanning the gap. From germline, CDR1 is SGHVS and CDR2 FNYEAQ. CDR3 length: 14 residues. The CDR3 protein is CASSPEASSYEQYF. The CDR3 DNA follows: TGTGCCAGCAGCCCCGAGGCGAGCTCCTACGAGCAGTACTTC.

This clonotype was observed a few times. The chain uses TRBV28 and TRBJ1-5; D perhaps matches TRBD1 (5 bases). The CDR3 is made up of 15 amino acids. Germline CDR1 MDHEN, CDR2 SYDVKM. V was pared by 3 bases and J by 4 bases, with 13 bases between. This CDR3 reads CASSFGGLVNQPQHF. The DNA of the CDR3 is TGTGCCAGCAGTTTCGGGGGACTGGTAAATCAGCCCCAGCATTTT. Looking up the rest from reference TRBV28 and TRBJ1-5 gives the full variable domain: DVKVTQSSRYLVKRTGEKVFLECVQDMDHENMFWYRQDPGLGLRLIYFSYDVKMKEKGDIPEGYSVSREKKERFSLILESASTNQTSMYLCASSFGGLVNQPQHFGDGTRLSIL.

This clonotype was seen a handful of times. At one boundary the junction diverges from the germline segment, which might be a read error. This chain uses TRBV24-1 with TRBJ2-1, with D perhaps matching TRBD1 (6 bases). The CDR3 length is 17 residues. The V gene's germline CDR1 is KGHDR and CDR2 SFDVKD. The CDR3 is CATSDSRQVASHNEQFF. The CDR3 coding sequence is TGTGCCACCAGTGATTCCCGACAGGTCGCCTCCCACAATGAGCAGTTCTTC.

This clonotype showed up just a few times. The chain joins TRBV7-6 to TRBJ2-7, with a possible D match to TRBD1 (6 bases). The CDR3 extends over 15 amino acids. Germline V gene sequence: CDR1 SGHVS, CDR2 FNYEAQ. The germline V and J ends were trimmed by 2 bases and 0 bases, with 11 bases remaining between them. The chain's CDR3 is CASSLIGQLSYEQYF. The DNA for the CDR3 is TGTGCCAGCAGCTTAATAGGACAGCTCTCCTACGAGCAGTACTTC.

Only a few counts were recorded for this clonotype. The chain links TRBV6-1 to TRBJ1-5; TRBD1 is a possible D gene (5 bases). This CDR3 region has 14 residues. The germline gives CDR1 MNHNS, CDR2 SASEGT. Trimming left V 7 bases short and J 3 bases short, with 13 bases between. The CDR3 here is CASTPREYNQPQHF. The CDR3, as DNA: TGTGCCAGCACCCCCAGGGAATACAATCAGCCCCAGCATTTT.

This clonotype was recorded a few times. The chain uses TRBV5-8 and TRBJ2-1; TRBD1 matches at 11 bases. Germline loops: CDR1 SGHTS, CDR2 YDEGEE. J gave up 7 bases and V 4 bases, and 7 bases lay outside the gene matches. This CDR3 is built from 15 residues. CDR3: CASSAGQGARNEQFF. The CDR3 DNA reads TGTGCCAGCAGCGCCGGACAGGGGGCGAGAAATGAGCAGTTCTTC.

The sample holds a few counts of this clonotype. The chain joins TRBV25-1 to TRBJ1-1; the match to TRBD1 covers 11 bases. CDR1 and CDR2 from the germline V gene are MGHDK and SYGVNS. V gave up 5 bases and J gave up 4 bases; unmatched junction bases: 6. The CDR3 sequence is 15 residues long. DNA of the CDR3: TGTGCCAGCAGTTCTCGGACAGGGGGCCCCACTGAAGCTTTCTTT. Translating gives CASSSRTGGPTEAFF.

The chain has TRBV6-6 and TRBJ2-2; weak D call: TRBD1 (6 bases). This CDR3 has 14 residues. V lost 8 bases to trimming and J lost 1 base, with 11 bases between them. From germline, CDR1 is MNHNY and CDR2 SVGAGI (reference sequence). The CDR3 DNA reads TGTGCCAGCGAGGGGGAGAGGAACACCGGGGAGCTGTTTTTT. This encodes CASEGERNTGELFF.

The CDR3, as DNA: TGTGCCAGCAGTGAATGGGTTAAGAGAGAGACCCAGTACTTC. Translation: CASSEWVKRETQYF. J is TRBJ2-5 and V is TRBV2; D is unclear. The V gene's germline CDR1 is SNHLY and CDR2 FYNNEI. Between the trimmed V and J ends, which lost 2 bases and 4 bases, there was a span of 11 bases. This CDR3 contains 14 residues.